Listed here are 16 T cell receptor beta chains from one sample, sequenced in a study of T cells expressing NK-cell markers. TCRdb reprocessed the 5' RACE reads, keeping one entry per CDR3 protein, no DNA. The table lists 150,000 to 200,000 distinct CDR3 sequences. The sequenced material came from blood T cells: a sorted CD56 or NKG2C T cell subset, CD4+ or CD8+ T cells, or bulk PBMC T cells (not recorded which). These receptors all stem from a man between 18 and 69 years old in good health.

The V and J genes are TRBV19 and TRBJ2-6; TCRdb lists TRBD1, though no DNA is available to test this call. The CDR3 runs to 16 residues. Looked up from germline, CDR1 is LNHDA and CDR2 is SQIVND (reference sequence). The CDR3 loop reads CASSYDTGTGANVLTF.

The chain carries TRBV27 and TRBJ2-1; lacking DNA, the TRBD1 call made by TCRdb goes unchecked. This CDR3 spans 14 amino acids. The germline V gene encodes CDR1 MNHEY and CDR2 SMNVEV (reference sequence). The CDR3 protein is CASSFGQGPNEQFF.

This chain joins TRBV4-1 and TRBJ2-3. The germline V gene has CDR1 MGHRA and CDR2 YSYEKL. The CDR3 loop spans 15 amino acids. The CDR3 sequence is CASSQGGLNADTQYF.

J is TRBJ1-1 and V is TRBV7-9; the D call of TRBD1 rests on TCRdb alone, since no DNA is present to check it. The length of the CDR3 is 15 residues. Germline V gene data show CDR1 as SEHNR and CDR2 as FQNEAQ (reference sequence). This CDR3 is CASSIWTGGVTEAFF.

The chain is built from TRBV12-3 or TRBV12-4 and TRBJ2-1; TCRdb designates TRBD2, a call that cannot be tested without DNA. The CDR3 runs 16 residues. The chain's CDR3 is CASSLGQLAGRDGQFF.

The CDR3 sequence is CASSSTSQGASEKLFF. V is TRBV5-1 and J is TRBJ1-4; TCRdb proposes TRBD1, but this gene call is untestable without DNA. Germline CDR1 SGHRS, CDR2 YFSETQ. The CDR3 runs 16 residues.

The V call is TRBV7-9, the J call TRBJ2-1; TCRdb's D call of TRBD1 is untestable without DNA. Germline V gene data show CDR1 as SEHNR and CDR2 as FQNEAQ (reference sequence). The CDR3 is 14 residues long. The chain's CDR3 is CASRQGTLRDEQFF.

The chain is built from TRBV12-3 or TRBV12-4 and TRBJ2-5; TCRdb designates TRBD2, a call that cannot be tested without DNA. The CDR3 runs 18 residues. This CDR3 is CASSSQRQRGPSRETQYF.

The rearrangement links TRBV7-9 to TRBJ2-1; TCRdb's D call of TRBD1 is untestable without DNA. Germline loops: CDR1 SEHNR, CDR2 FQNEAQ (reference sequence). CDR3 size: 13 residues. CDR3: CASSAGFGTEQFF.

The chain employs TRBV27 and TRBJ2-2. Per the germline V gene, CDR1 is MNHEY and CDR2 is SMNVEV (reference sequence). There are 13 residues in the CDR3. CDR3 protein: CASRLYGTGELFF.

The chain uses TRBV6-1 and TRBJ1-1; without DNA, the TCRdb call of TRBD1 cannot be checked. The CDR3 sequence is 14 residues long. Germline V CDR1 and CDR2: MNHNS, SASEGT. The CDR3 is CASYDRGGYTEAFF.

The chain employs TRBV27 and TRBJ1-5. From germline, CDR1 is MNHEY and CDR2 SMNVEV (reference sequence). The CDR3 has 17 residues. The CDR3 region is CASSSLPSGAGNQPQHF.

The CDR3 here is CASSSPPEASVSPDTQYF. V usage is TRBV11-2 and J usage is TRBJ2-3; the D gene TCRdb calls, TRBD2, cannot be checked with no DNA. Per germline, CDR1 SGHAT and CDR2 FQNNGV. There are 18 residues in the CDR3.

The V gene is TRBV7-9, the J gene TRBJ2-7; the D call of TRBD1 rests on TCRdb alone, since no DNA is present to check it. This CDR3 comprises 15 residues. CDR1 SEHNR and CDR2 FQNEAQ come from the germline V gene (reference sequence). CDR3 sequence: CASSPERGPPDEQYF.

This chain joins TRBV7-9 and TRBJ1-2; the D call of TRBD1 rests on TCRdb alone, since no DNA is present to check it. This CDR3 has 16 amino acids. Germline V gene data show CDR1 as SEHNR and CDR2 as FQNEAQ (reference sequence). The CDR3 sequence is CASSPPDGTVNYGYTF.

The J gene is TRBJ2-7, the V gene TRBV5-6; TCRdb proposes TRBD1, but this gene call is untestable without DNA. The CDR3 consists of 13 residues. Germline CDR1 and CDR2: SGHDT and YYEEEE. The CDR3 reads CASSVSQGVEQYF.